Shown below are 25 T cell receptor beta chains from a single sample sequenced in a study of Ad26.COV2.S vaccination and SARS-CoV-2 variants. Some clones are missing from TCRdb's copy, which holds only in-frame ones; the method was immunoSEQ multiplex PCR. The sample contains around 300,000 clones, around 89% of which appear only once. The sample's treatment: some 19 received Ad26.COV2.S at low or high dose, single or two shots; 5 received placebo; per-sample allocation not given. Samples came from day 63 after the first vaccine or placebo injection. Sequencing was performed on peripheral blood, taken in a trial of Ad26.COV2.S vaccine versus placebo. All receptors come from a person between 18 and 60 years old who received the Ad26.COV2.S COVID-19 vaccine or a placebo.

The rearrangement uses TRBV7-9 and TRBJ1-2; tentatively, D is TRBD1 (5 bases). The germline V and J ends were trimmed by 4 bases and 3 bases, with 9 bases remaining between them. CDR3 length: 13 residues. Per the germline V gene, CDR1 is SEHNR and CDR2 is FQNEAQ (reference sequence). The CDR3 DNA is TGTGCCAGCAGCTCCGGGACGTACTATGGCTACACCTTC. Translating it yields CASSSGTYYGYTF.

The V and J genes are TRBV3-1 (or the pseudogene TRBV3-2) and TRBJ2-2; 7 positions match TRBD2. This CDR3 spans 18 amino acids. V shed 7 bases, J shed 1 base, and the junction held 15 bases outside the gene matches. Germline V CDR1 and CDR2: LGHDT, YNNKEL (reference sequence). CDR3 bases: TGTGCCAGCAAGGGCCCGGACGAGGGAGGGCTGAACACCGGGGAGCTGTTTTTT. Protein: CASKGPDEGGLNTGELFF.

The CDR3 reads CASSFGQNSNQPQHF. The CDR3 DNA follows: TGTGCCAGCAGCTTCGGACAGAATAGCAATCAGCCCCAGCATTTT. The chain employs TRBV5-8 and TRBJ1-5; tentative D call: TRBD1 (6 bases). The germline CDR1 and CDR2 sequences are SGHTS and YDEGEE. Deletions cut 2 bases from V and 0 bases from J, with 9 bases between. This CDR3 is built from 15 residues.

V usage is TRBV4-1 and J usage is TRBJ1-1, with a weak D call TRBD1 (5 bases). CDR1 and CDR2 from the germline V gene are MGHRA and YSYEKL. Trimming removed 1 base at V and 1 base at J, with 13 bases between. The CDR3 runs 16 residues. CDR3 in amino acids: CASSQGFTTENTEAFF. Here the CDR3 DNA reads TGCGCCAGCAGCCAAGGCTTCACGACAGAGAACACTGAAGCTTTCTTT.

This clone was detected once. The chain links TRBV3-1 (or the pseudogene TRBV3-2) to TRBJ2-1; no clear D gene. The V end was cut by 0 bases, the J end by 7 bases, with 13 bases between. The CDR3 is made up of 15 amino acids. The V gene's germline CDR1 is LGHDT and CDR2 YNNKEL (reference sequence). CDR3 region: CASSQDTLLSNEQFF. In DNA, the CDR3 is TGTGCCAGCAGCCAAGATACCCTACTGAGTAATGAGCAGTTCTTC.

The CDR3 reads CASSWILTSGTDTQYF. In DNA form, the CDR3 reads TGTGCCAGCAGCTGGATACTCACTAGCGGCACAGATACGCAGTATTTT. The J gene is TRBJ2-3, the V gene TRBV5-5; 7 bases are shared with TRBD2. This CDR3 comprises 16 residues. Germline CDR1 SGHKS, CDR2 YYEKEE (reference sequence). Losses at the gene ends were 3 bases for V and 1 base for J; bases not matched to a gene: 8.

This rearrangement joins TRBV5-1 to TRBJ2-1; D perhaps matches TRBD2 (6 bases). Germline V gives CDR1 SGHRS, CDR2 YFSETQ. This CDR3 is built from 14 residues. The germline V and J ends were trimmed by 2 bases and 5 bases, with 11 bases remaining between them. CDR3 bases: TGCGCCAGCAGCTTTCTCGGCGGGGACAATGAGCAGTTCTTC. Residues: CASSFLGGDNEQFF.

The CDR3 sequence is CASSFDRGENTQYF. CDR3 nucleotide sequence: TGTGCCAGCAGTTTCGACAGGGGGGAGAATACGCAGTATTTT. J is TRBJ2-3 and V is TRBV2; 9 nucleotides agree with TRBD1. The CDR3 runs to 14 residues. Trimming at V came to 5 bases and at J to 7 bases, leaving 7 bases not matched to a gene. In germline, CDR1 is SNHLY, CDR2 FYNNEI.

The genes are TRBV29-1 and TRBJ1-6, with D unresolved. Trimming cost V 8 bases and J 3 bases, with 11 bases left between them. This CDR3 has 13 amino acids. Germline V gives CDR1 SQVTM, CDR2 ANQGSEA. The CDR3, as DNA: TGCAGCATAGCTTGGGTCTATAATTCACCCCTCCACTTT. This translates into CSIAWVYNSPLHF.

V and J are TRBV3-1 (or the pseudogene TRBV3-2) and TRBJ1-1, with TRBD1 as a possible D gene (6 bases). From germline, CDR1 is LGHDT and CDR2 YNNKEL (reference sequence). V was shortened by 4 bases and J by 0 bases, with 12 bases between the two germline ends. The length of the CDR3 is 15 residues. CDR3 loop: CASSRRGQLNTEAFF. CDR3 nucleotides: TGTGCCAGCAGCCGGCGTGGACAGTTGAACACTGAAGCTTTCTTT.

The chain recombines TRBV7-9 with TRBJ2-7; D not certain. Germline-derived CDR1 and CDR2 are SEHNR and FQNEAQ (reference sequence). The CDR3 length is 14 residues. Trimming removed 2 bases from V and 1 base from J, with 9 bases in between. The CDR3, as DNA: TGTGCCAGCAGCTTACCAGGCTATTCCTACGAGCAGTACTTC. Protein product: CASSLPGYSYEQYF. Based on the CDR3 plus reference TRBV7-9 and TRBJ2-7, the full variable domain is DTGVSQNPRHKITKRGQNVTFRCDPISEHNRLYWYRQTLGQGPEFLTYFQNEAQLEKSRLLSDRFSAERPKGSFSTLEIQRTEQGDSAMYLCASSLPGYSYEQYFGPGTRLTVT.

The V gene is TRBV10-3, the J gene TRBJ2-4; 11 bases are a match to TRBD2. Losses at the gene ends were 1 base for V and 0 bases for J; bases not matched to a gene: 14. The CDR3 loop spans 21 amino acids. Germline loops: CDR1 ENHRY, CDR2 SYGVKD. The CDR3 DNA sequence: TGTGCCATCAGTGAGTTCCAGACTAGCGGGATTCAAAAAGGAGCCAAAAACATTCAGTACTTC. It specifies CAISEFQTSGIQKGAKNIQYF.

The chain employs TRBV9 and TRBJ2-5, with 9 bases aligning to TRBD2. The CDR3 loop spans 15 amino acids. The V gene end was trimmed by 0 bases and the J gene end by 3 bases; junction bases not matched to a gene: 3. Per the germline V gene, CDR1 is SGDLS and CDR2 is YYNGEE. CDR3 protein: CASSVGGGAEETQYF. The CDR3 DNA reads TGTGCCAGCAGCGTAGGCGGGGGGGCGGAAGAGACCCAGTACTTC.

The J gene is TRBJ2-7, the V gene TRBV4-1, with no clear D. The germline V gene has CDR1 MGHRA and CDR2 YSYEKL. Trimming took off 1 base at V and 2 bases at J, with 9 bases between the two ends. The CDR3 is 14 residues long. The CDR3 coding sequence is TGCGCCAGCAGCCAAGGGGCAGGAGCCTACGAGCAGTACTTC. Translated, it gives CASSQGAGAYEQYF.

J is TRBJ2-1 and V is TRBV20-1; no definite D call. The CDR3 sequence is 15 residues long. Trimming removed 3 bases at V and 4 bases at J, with 16 bases between. The germline gives CDR1 DFQATT, CDR2 SNEGSKA (reference sequence). Written as DNA, the CDR3 is TGCAGTGCTAGTTTCCGCGACACGCGGTACAATGAGCAGTTCTTC. It encodes CSASFRDTRYNEQFF.

This clone was observed a single time. The chain employs TRBV4-3 and TRBJ2-3; D possibly corresponds to TRBD1 (5 bases). The germline gives CDR1 LGHNA, CDR2 YSLEER. Trimming stripped 4 bases from V and 5 bases from J, with 13 bases between. This CDR3 has 14 residues. In DNA, the CDR3 is TGCGCCAGCAGCCGCAGTCAGGGCCAAGATACGCAGTATTTT. It encodes CASSRSQGQDTQYF.

The chain carries TRBV10-3 and TRBJ2-2, with TRBD1 as a possible D gene (5 bases). The germline V gene encodes CDR1 ENHRY and CDR2 SYGVKD. The CDR3 loop spans 16 amino acids. V lost 3 bases and J lost 3, with 14 bases in between. CDR3: CAISDSWVGDTGELFF. CDR3 nucleotide sequence: TGTGCCATCAGTGATTCGTGGGTAGGGGACACCGGGGAGCTGTTTTTT.

The chain joins TRBV7-9 to TRBJ1-1; the D is unclear. CDR3 length equals 15 residues. Germline CDR1 is SEHNR and CDR2 is FQNEAQ (reference sequence). V was clipped by 4 bases and J by 0 bases, with 12 bases between them. CDR3 region: CASSSVEVMNTEAFF. The CDR3 coding sequence is TGTGCCAGCAGCTCAGTTGAGGTCATGAACACTGAAGCTTTCTTT.

The rearrangement joins TRBV6-1 to TRBJ2-7; D is perhaps TRBD1 (5 bases). In germline, CDR1 is MNHNS, CDR2 SASEGT. The ends were cut back, 2 bases at V and 0 bases at J, with 11 bases in the middle. The CDR3 is 15 residues long. The DNA of the CDR3 is TGTGCCAGCAGTGAATCTACAGGTTTCTCCTACGAGCAGTACTTC. This encodes CASSESTGFSYEQYF.

The chain carries TRBV5-1 and TRBJ2-2; D is unclear. The CDR3 length is 15 residues. Germline assignment: CDR1 SGHRS and CDR2 YFSETQ. Trimming stripped 4 bases from V and 0 bases from J, with 10 bases between. The CDR3: CASSQEFANTGELFF. The CDR3 DNA sequence: TGCGCCAGCAGCCAGGAGTTCGCGAACACCGGGGAGCTGTTTTTT.

This clone turned up a few times. The sample carries other DNA sequences with the same CDR3. This chain uses TRBV5-1 with TRBJ2-2; TRBD2 might be the D (5 bases). Trimming took 3 bases from V and 1 from J, leaving 7 bases between them. The CDR3 runs to 14 residues. Germline assignment: CDR1 SGHRS and CDR2 YFSETQ. This CDR3 reads CASSSRENTGELFF. The CDR3, as DNA: TGCGCCAGCAGCTCCCGGGAGAACACCGGGGAGCTGTTTTTT.

A single count supports this clone. V usage is TRBV12-5 and J usage is TRBJ2-4, with a possible D match to TRBD1 (5 bases). V lost 0 bases and J lost 0, with 12 bases in between. The CDR3 extends over 17 amino acids. Germline CDR1 is LGHNT and CDR2 is FRNRAP. The CDR3 nucleotides read TGTGCTAGTGGTTTGGTATTGGGGCAGTTAGCCAAAAACATTCAGTACTTC. It codes for CASGLVLGQLAKNIQYF.

This sequence joins TRBV11-2 and TRBJ1-4; D is uncertain. Between the trimmed V and J ends, which lost 3 bases and 0 bases, there was a span of 14 bases. Germline-derived CDR1 and CDR2 are SGHAT and FQNNGV. The CDR3 runs to 17 residues. For the CDR3, the DNA is TGTGCCAGCAGCTTTCATCCGGCCCCCACAACTAATGAAAAACTGTTTTTT. Its protein product is CASSFHPAPTTNEKLFF.

The V gene is TRBV5-4, the J gene TRBJ2-5; 7 nucleotides match TRBD1. In germline, CDR1 is SGHNT, CDR2 YYREEE (reference sequence). This CDR3 comprises 14 residues. V trimming: 4 bases; J trimming: 5 bases; junction bases outside the gene matches: 8. For the CDR3, the DNA is TGTGCCAGCAGCCGACCAGACAGGGACGAGACCCAGTACTTC. It yields the protein CASSRPDRDETQYF.

As concerns this clone: The sample contains more than one DNA sequence encoding this CDR3. The V and J genes are TRBV9 and TRBJ2-2; D unresolved. The CDR3 spans 13 residues. Germline assignment: CDR1 SGDLS and CDR2 YYNGEE. V dropped 2 bases and J dropped 1 base, with 3 bases sitting between them. For the CDR3, the DNA is TGTGCCAGCAGCGTGGGGAACACCGGGGAGCTGTTTTTT. This sequence encodes CASSVGNTGELFF.